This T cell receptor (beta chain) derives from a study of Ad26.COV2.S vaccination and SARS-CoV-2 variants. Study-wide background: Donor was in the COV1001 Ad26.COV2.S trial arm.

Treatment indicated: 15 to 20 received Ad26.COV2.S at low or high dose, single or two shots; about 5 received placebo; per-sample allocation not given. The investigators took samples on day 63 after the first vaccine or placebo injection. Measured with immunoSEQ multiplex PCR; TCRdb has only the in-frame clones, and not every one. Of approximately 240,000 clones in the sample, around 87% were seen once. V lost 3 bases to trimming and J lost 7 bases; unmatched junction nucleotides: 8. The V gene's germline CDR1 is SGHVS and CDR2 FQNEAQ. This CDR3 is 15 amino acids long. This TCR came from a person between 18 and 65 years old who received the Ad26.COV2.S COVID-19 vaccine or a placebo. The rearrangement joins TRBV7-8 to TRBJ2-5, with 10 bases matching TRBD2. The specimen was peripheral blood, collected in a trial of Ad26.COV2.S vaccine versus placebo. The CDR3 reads CASSFTSGNPGTQYF. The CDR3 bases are TGTGCCAGCAGCTTTACTAGCGGGAATCCCGGGACCCAGTACTTC.